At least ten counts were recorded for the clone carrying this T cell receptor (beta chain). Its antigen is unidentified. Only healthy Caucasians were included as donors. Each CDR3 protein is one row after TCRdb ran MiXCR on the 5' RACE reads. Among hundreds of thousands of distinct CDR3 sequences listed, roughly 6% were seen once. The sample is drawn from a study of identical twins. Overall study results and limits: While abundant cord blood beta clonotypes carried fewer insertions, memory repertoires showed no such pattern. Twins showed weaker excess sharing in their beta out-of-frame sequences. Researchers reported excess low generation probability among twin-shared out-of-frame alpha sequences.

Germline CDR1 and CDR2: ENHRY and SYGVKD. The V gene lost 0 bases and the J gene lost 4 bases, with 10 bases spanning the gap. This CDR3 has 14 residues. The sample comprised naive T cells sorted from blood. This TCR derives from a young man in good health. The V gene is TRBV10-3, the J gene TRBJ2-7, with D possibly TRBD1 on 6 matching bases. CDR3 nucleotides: TGTGCCATCAGTGAGTCGACAGGTTGGTACGAGCAGTACTTC. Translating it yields CAISESTGWYEQYF.